This entry lists 16 T cell receptor beta chains sequenced from one sample in a study of OX40 agonist ivuxolimab in advanced cancers. Clones were read by immunoSEQ multiplex PCR, and TCRdb kept only the in-frame ones, dropping some. The data hold 55,000 to 70,000 clones, with 85% to 90% observed a single time. The specimen was CD4+ or CD8+ T cells sorted from blood, collected in a trial of the OX40 agonist ivuxolimab. Receptors originate from an adult with an advanced solid tumor such as melanoma, head and neck, liver or kidney cancer.

The gene calls are TRBV19 and TRBJ2-2; D perhaps matches TRBD2 (5 bases). Germline CDR1 and CDR2: LNHDA and SQIVND (reference sequence). The CDR3 loop spans 15 amino acids. V dropped 6 bases and J dropped 4 bases, with 15 bases sitting between them. This CDR3 reads CASSYDYFSTGELFF. The CDR3 DNA is TGTGCCAGTAGCTACGACTATTTTTCCACCGGGGAGCTGTTTTTT.

The CDR3 loop is CASRVEGRQPQHF. CDR3 bases: TGTGCCAGCAGGGTAGAGGGACGTCAGCCCCAGCATTTT. The rearrangement joins TRBV28 to TRBJ1-5, with D perhaps matching TRBD1 (5 bases). The ends were cut back, 6 bases at V and 6 bases at J, with 12 bases in the middle. Germline lookup yields CDR1 MDHEN and CDR2 SYDVKM. The CDR3 has 13 amino acids.

This clone is medium-sized (0.01 to 0.1%). This rearrangement joins TRBV6-1 to TRBJ1-5, with D hard to call. The V and J ends lost 2 bases and 3 bases respectively, with 14 bases between them. CDR1 and CDR2 (germline): MNHNS, SASEGT. The CDR3 totals 16 residues. The CDR3 DNA follows: TGTGCCAGCAGTGAATGGCAGCTTAGTACCAATCAGCCCCAGCATTTT. This codes for CASSEWQLSTNQPQHF.

Concerning this clone: The junction and the germline gene differ at one end; a read error may be behind it. The chain joins TRBV7-7 to TRBJ1-6, with a tentative D call TRBD1 (5 bases). Germline V gene sequence: CDR1 SSHAT, CDR2 FNYEAQ (reference sequence). The CDR3 is 14 residues long. CDR3 residues: CASSKTAYNSPLHF. CDR3 sequence (DNA): TGTGCTAGCAGCAAGACAGCTTATAATTCACCCCTCCACTTT.

This clone has only one observation. The chain recombines TRBV7-9 with TRBJ2-7; no definite D call. V lost 1 base to trimming and J lost 4 bases, with 14 bases between them. CDR3 length: 15 amino acids. Germline CDR1 SEHNR, CDR2 FQNEAQ (reference sequence). Here the CDR3 reads CASSLGGVGGYEQYF. The CDR3 DNA sequence: TGTGCCAGCAGCTTAGGTGGAGTTGGTGGGTACGAGCAGTACTTC.

The genes are TRBV7-2 and TRBJ2-6; D call uncertain. V shed 4 bases and J shed 0 bases, with 4 bases lying between them. The germline gives CDR1 SGHTA, CDR2 FQGNSA. The length of the CDR3 is 14 residues. The chain's CDR3 is CASSSFSGANVLTF. In DNA form, the CDR3 reads TGTGCCAGCAGCTCCTTCTCTGGGGCCAACGTCCTGACTTTC.

V usage is TRBV7-3 and J usage is TRBJ2-1, with a tentative D call TRBD1 (6 bases). The V gene lost 2 bases and the J gene lost 7 bases, with 12 bases spanning the gap. The CDR3 is 14 amino acids. Per the germline V gene, CDR1 is SGHTA and CDR2 is FQGTGA. As DNA, the CDR3 is TGTGCCAGCAGCTTAGGTCGAGGGGGAAATGAGCAGTTCTTC. Residues: CASSLGRGGNEQFF.

The chain combines TRBV15 with TRBJ1-1; possibly TRBD1 for D (5 bases). Per germline, CDR1 LNHNV and CDR2 YYDKDF (reference sequence). Trimming took off 6 bases at V and 0 bases at J, with 11 bases between the two ends. The CDR3 length is 14 residues. As DNA, the CDR3 is TGTGCCACCAGGGTAGGGACGGTGAACACTGAAGCTTTCTTT. Translation: CATRVGTVNTEAFF.

This chain connects TRBV19 to TRBJ1-5; TRBD1 agrees at 7 bases. Trimming took 5 bases from V and 1 from J; bases not matched to a gene: 5. The CDR3 runs 15 residues. Germline-derived CDR1 and CDR2 are LNHDA and SQIVND (reference sequence). The CDR3 region has the DNA TGTGCCAGTAGTCTGGAGGGGGCGAGCAATCAGCCCCAGCATTTT. Amino acid sequence: CASSLEGASNQPQHF.

The rearrangement uses TRBV19 and TRBJ2-3; TRBD1 matches at 9 bases. The germline gives CDR1 LNHDA, CDR2 SQIVND (reference sequence). The CDR3 is 15 amino acids. V was pared by 5 bases and J by 4 bases, with 7 bases of the junction left unmatched. This CDR3 is CASSRGQGQPDTQYF. As DNA, the CDR3 is TGTGCCAGTAGTCGGGGACAGGGTCAACCAGATACGCAGTATTTT.

This chain connects TRBV4-2 to TRBJ1-4; D perhaps matches TRBD1 (5 bases). The CDR3 extends over 15 amino acids. Trimming removed 1 base at V and 6 bases at J, with 12 bases between. Germline CDR1 reads LGHNA; CDR2 reads YNFKEQ. The CDR3 loop reads CASSQGGGGDEKLFF. For the CDR3, the DNA is TGTGCCAGCAGCCAAGGTGGGGGAGGGGATGAAAAACTGTTTTTT.

J is TRBJ1-2 and V is TRBV6-5; no clear D gene. The V gene's germline CDR1 is MNHEY and CDR2 SVGAGI. This CDR3 region has 14 residues. V shed 3 bases and J shed 7 bases, with 15 bases lying between them. DNA for the CDR3: TGTGCCAGCAGTTATACCGGTGCGTCACGTGGCTACACCTTC. This encodes CASSYTGASRGYTF.

The chain combines TRBV30 with TRBJ1-2; D ambiguous. The germline gives CDR1 GTSNPN, CDR2 SVGIG (reference sequence). The germline V and J ends were trimmed by 6 bases and 1 base, with 9 bases remaining between them. CDR3 length: 12 amino acids. The DNA for the CDR3 is TGTGCCTGCCCCCGAGTTAACTATGGCTACACCTTC. Translated, it gives CACPRVNYGYTF.

This chain uses TRBV6-5 with TRBJ2-5, with D tentatively TRBD2 (5 bases). V dropped 6 bases and J dropped 0 bases, with 11 bases sitting between them. The length of the CDR3 is 14 residues. Germline values: CDR1 MNHEY, CDR2 SVGAGI. In DNA form, the CDR3 reads TGTGCCAGCAGCACCGGGGTATACCAAGAGACCCAGTACTTC. Protein: CASSTGVYQETQYF.

The chain joins TRBV7-2 to TRBJ2-4; 8 nucleotides agree with TRBD1. CDR1 and CDR2 (germline): SGHTA, FQGNSA. The CDR3 has 16 amino acids. The J segment lost 3 bases and the V segment lost 3 bases, leaving 7 bases of the junction unmatched. CDR3 DNA: TGTGCCAGCAGCTTCGCCGGGACAGGAATCAAAAACATTCAGTACTTC. Its protein is CASSFAGTGIKNIQYF. The complete variable domain, with remaining parts taken from reference TRBV7-2 and TRBJ2-4, reads GAGVSQSPSNKVTEKGKDVELRCDPISGHTALYWYRQSLGQGLEFLIYFQGNSAPDKSGLPSDRFSAERTGGSVSTLTIQRTQQEDSAVYLCASSFAGTGIKNIQYFGAGTRLSVL.

The CDR3 region has the DNA TGTGCCAGCTCAGCGGGACAGTTCACAGAAGCTTTCTTT. Translated, it gives CASSAGQFTEAFF. The chain has TRBV18 and TRBJ1-1; TRBD1 matches 7 bases. V dropped 5 bases and J dropped 8; count of bases not matched to a gene: 8. The CDR3 covers 13 residues. Germline V gene data show CDR1 as KGHSH and CDR2 as LQKENI.